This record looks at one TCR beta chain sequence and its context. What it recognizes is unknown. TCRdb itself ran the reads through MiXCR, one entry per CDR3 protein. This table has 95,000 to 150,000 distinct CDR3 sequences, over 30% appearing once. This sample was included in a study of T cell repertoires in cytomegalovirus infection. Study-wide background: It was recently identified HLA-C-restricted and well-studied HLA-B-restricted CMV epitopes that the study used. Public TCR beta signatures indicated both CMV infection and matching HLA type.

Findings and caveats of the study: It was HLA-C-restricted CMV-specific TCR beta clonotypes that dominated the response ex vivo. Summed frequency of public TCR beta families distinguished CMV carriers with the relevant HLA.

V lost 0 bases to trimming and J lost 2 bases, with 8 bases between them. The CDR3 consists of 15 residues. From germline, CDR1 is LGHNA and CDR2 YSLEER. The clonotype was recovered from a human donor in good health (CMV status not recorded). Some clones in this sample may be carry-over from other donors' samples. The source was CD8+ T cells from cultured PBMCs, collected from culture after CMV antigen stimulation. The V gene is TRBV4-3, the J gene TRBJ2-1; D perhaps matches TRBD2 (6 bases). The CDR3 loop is CASSQDRGTYNEQFF. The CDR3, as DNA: TGCGCCAGCAGCCAAGATCGGGGGACCTACAATGAGCAGTTCTTC.